This T cell receptor beta chain was captured in a study of shared clonotypes between healthy human individuals. Study-wide points: Sequencing depth was predicted to influence how clonotypes are shared among donors. A handful of donors held about 5% of naive CD4 clonotypes in common.

Those who donated were healthy HIV-negative adults, with no recent acute infections or vaccinations reported. CDR3 length: 16 residues. V dropped 3 bases and J dropped 3; count of bases not matched to a gene: 8. The germline gives CDR1 MDHEN, CDR2 SYDVKM. Template for every sorted-subset replicate PCR totaled approximately 0.2 ug DNA, 25,000 to 35,000 T cell genomes. Sequencing was performed with immunoSEQ multiplex PCR; in TCRdb, only in-frame clones are kept and a portion is missing. The table has about 1.5 million clones, 98% seen once; the top ten hold about 0.42%. As to this clone: Its antigen is still unknown.

The clonotype originates from a man aged 25-45 years in good health. The genes are TRBV28 and TRBJ2-1; 7 bases are a match to TRBD1. Sequencing input: naive CD4+ T cells sorted from blood. Subset indicated: CD45RA+ positively selected. The CDR3 region has the DNA TGTGCCAGCAGTTTCGCACGAGGACAGGTCTACAATGAGCAGTTCTTC. Protein: CASSFARGQVYNEQFF.